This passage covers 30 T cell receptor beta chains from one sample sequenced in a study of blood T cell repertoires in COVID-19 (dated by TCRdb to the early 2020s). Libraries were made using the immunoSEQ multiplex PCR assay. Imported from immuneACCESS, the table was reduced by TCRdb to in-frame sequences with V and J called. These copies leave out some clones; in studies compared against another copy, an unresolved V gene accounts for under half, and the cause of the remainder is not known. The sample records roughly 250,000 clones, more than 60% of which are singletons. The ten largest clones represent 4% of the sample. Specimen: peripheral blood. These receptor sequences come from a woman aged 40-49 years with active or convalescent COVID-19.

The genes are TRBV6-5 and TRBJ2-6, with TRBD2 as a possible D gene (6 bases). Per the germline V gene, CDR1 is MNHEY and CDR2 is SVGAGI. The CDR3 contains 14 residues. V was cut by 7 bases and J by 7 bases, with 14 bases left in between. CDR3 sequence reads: CASIRDSKANVLTF. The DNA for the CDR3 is TGTGCCAGCATTCGGGACTCCAAAGCCAACGTCCTGACTTTC.

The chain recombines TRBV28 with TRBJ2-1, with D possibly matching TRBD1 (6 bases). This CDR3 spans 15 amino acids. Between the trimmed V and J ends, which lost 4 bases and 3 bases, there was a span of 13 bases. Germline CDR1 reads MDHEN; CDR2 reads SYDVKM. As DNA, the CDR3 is TGTGCCAGCAGTTCCCCCCAGGGGAGCTACAATGAGCAGTTCTTC. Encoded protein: CASSSPQGSYNEQFF.

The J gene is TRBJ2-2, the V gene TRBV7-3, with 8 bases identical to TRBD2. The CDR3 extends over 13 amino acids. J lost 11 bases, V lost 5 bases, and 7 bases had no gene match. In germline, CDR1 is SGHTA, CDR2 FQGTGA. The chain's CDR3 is CASSGGLAEELFF. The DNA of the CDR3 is TGTGCCAGCAGCGGAGGACTAGCCGAAGAGCTGTTTTTT.

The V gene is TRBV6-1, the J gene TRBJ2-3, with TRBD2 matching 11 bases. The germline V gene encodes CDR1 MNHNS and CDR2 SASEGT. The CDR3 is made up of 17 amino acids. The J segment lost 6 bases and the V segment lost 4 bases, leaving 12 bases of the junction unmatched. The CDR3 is CASSGLAGGLLRDTQYF. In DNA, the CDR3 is TGTGCCAGCAGTGGGCTAGCGGGGGGTCTCCTCCGCGATACGCAGTATTTT.

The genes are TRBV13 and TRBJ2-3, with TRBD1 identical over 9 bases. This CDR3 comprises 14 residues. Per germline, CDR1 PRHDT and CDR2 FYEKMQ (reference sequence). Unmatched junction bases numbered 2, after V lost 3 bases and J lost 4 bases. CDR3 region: CASSLTGGADTQYF. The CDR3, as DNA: TGTGCCAGCAGCTTGACAGGGGGGGCAGATACGCAGTATTTT.

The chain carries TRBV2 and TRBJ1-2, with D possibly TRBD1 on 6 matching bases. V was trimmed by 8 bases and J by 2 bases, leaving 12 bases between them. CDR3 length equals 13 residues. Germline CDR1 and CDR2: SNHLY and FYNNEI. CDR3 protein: CASGAGTNYGYTF. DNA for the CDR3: TGTGCCAGCGGAGCCGGGACAAACTATGGCTACACCTTC.

CDR3 amino acids: CASSPTRDRIYNEQFF. CDR3 in DNA: TGTGCCAGCAGCCCAACCCGGGACAGGATATACAATGAGCAGTTCTTC. This chain uses TRBV7-3 with TRBJ2-1; 8 positions match TRBD1. Germline V gene lookup returns CDR1 SGHTA and CDR2 FQGTGA. This CDR3 contains 16 residues. With 5 bases clipped from V and 4 bases from J, the junction kept 10 bases outside the gene matches.

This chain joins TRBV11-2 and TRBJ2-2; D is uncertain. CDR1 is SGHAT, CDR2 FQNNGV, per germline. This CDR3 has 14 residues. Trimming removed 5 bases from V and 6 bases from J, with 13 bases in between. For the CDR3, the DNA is TGTGCCAGCAGCCCCTTCTCCGGTGCCGGGGAGCTGTTTTTT. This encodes CASSPFSGAGELFF.

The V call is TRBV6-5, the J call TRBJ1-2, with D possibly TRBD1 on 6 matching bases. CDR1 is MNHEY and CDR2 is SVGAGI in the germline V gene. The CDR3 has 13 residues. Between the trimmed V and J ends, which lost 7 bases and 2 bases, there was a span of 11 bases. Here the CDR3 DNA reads TGTGCCAGCATAGGGGGACTAAACTATGGCTACACCTTC. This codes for CASIGGLNYGYTF.

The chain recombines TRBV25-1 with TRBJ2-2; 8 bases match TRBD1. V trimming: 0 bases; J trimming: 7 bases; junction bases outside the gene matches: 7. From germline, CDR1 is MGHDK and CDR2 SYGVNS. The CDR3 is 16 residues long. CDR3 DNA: TGTGCCAGCAGTGAATATGGGACAGGAGCGGGCGGGGAGCTGTTTTTT. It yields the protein CASSEYGTGAGGELFF.

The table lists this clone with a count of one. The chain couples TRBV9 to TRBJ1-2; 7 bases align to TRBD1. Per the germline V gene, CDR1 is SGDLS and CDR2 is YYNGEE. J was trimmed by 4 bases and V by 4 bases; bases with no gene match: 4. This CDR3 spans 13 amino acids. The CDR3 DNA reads TGTGCCAGCAGCCCGACAGGGCCCTATGGCTACACCTTC. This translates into CASSPTGPYGYTF.

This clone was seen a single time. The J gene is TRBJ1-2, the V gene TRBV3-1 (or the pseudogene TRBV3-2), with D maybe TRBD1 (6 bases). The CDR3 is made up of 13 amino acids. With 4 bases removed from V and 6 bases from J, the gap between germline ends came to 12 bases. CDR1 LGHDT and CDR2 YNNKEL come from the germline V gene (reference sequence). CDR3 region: CASSPATGHGYTF. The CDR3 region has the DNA TGTGCCAGCAGCCCCGCCACAGGGCATGGCTACACCTTC.

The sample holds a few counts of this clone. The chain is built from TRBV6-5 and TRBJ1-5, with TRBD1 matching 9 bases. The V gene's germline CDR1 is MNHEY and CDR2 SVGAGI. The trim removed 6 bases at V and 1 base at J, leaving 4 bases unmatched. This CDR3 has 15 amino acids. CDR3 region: CASSRDRDSNQPQHF. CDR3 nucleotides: TGTGCCAGCAGCCGGGACAGGGACAGCAATCAGCCCCAGCATTTT.

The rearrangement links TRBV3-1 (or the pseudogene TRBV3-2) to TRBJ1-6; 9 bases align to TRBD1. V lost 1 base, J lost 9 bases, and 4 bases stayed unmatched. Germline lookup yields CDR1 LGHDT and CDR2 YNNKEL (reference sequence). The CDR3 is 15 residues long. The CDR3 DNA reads TGTGCCAGCAGCCAAGGGACAGGGGTTAGTTCACCCCTCCACTTT. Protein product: CASSQGTGVSSPLHF.

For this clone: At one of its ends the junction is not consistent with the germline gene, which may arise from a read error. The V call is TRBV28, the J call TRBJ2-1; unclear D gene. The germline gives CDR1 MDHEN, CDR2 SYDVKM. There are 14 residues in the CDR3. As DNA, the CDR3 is TGTGCCACCAGTTTACCAGGATTCGGCAATGAGCAGTTCTTC. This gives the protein CATSLPGFGNEQFF.

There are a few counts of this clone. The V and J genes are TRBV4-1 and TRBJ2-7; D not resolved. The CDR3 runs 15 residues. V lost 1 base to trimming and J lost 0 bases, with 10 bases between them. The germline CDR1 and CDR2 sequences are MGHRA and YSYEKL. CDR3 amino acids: CASSQGVASSYEQYF. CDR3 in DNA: TGCGCCAGCAGCCAAGGAGTTGCGAGCTCCTACGAGCAGTACTTC.

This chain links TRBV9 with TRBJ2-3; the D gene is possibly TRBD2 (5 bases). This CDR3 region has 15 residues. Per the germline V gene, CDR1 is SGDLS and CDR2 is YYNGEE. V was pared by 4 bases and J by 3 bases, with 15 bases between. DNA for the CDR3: TGTGCCAGCAGCCTTTTAAGGGAGTCGACAGATACGCAGTATTTT. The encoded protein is CASSLLRESTDTQYF.

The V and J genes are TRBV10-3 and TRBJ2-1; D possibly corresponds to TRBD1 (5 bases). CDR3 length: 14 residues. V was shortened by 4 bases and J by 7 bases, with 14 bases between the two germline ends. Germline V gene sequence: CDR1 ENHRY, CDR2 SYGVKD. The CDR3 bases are TGTGCCATCAGTGGGCAGGGTTCTACGAATGAGCAGTTCTTC. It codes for CAISGQGSTNEQFF.

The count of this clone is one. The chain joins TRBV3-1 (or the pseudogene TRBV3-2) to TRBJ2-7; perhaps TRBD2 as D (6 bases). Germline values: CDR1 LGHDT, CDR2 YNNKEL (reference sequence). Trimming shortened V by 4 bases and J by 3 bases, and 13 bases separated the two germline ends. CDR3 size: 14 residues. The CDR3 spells CASSLPGGLYEQYV. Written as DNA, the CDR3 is TGTGCCAGCAGCCTCCCCGGGGGTCTCTACGAGCAGTACGTC.

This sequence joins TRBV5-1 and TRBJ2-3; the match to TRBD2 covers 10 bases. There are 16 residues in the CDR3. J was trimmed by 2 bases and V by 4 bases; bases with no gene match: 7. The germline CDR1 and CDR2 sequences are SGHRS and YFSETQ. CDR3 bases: TGCGCCAGCAGCATGGTAACTAGCGGGGTCACAGATACGCAGTATTTT. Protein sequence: CASSMVTSGVTDTQYF.

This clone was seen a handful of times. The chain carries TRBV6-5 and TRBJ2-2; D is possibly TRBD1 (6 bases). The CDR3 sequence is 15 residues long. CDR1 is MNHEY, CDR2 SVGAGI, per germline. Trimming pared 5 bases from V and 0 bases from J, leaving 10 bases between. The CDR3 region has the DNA TGTGCCAGCAGTACCCGGACAGCGAACACCGGGGAGCTGTTTTTT. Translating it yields CASSTRTANTGELFF.

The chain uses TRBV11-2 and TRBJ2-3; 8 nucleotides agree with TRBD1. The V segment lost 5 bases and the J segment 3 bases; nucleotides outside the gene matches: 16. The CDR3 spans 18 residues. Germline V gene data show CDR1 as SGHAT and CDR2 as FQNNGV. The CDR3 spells CASSLWYSTQGETDTQYF. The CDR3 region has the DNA TGTGCCAGCAGCCTTTGGTACTCTACACAGGGGGAGACAGATACGCAGTATTTT. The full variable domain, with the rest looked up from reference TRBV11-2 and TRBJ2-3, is EAGVAQSPRYKIIEKRQSVAFWCNPISGHATLYWYQQILGQGPKLLIQFQNNGVVDDSQLPKDRFSAERLKGVDSTLKIQPAKLEDSAVYLCASSLWYSTQGETDTQYFGPGTRLTVL.

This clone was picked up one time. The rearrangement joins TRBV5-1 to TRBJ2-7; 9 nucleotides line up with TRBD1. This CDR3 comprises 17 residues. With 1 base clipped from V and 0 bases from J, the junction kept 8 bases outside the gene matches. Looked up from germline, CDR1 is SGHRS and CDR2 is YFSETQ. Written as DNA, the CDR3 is TGCGCCAGCAGCTTGATGGCGGGGACAGGGACCTCCTACGAGCAGTACTTC. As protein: CASSLMAGTGTSYEQYF.

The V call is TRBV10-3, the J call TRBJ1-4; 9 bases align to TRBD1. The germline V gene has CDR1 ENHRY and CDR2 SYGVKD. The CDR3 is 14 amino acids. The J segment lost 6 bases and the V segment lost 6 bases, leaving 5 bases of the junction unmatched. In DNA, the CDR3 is TGTGCCATCAGACCGGACAGGGGAGATGAAAAACTGTTTTTT. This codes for CAIRPDRGDEKLFF.

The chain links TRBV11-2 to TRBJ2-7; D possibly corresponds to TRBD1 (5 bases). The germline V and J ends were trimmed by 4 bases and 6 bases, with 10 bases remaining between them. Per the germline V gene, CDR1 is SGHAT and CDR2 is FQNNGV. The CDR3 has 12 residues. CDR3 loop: CASSSPQGEQYV. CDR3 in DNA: TGTGCCAGCAGCTCCCCTCAGGGCGAGCAGTACGTC.

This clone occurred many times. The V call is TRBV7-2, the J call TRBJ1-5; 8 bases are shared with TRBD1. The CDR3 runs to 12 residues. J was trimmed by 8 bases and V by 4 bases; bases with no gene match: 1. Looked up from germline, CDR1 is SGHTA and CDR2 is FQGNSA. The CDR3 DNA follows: TGTGCCAGCAGCTCGACAGGGGAGCCCCAGCATTTT. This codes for CASSSTGEPQHF.

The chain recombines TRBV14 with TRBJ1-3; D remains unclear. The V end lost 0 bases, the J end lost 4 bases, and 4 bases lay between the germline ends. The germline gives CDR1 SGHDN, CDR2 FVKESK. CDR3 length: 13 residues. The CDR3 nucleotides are TGTGCCAGCAGCCAAGACAGGGGAAACACCATATATTTT. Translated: CASSQDRGNTIYF.

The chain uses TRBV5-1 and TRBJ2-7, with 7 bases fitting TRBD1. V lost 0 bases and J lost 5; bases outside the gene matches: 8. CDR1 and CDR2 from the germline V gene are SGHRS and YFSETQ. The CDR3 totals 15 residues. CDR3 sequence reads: CASSLGQGVFDEQYF. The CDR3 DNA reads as TGCGCCAGCAGCTTGGGGCAGGGGGTGTTTGACGAGCAGTACTTC.

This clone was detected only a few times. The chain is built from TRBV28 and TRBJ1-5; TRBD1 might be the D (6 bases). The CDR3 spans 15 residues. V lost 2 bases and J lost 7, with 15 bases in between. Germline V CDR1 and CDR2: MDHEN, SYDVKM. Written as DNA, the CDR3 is TGTGCCAGCAGTTTAGTTGAGGGGAGGGGGCAGCCCCAGCATTTT. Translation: CASSLVEGRGQPQHF.

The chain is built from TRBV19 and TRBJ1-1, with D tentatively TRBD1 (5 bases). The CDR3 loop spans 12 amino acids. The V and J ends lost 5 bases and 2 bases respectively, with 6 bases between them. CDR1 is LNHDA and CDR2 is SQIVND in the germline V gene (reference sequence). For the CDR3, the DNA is TGTGCCAGTAGTGACAGCAACACTGAAGCTTTCTTT. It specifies CASSDSNTEAFF.